The 2 T cell receptor beta chains presented below share a single source sample, sequenced in a study of control samples from healthy donors and cancer patients. TCRdb's table, derived via immunoSEQ multiplex PCR, lists solely in-frame clones and lacks some. The sample carries tens of thousands of clones, approximately 87% recorded once. Sequencing was performed on blood. The receptor source for this set is a man between 60 and 70 years old in good health.

This clone was counted a single time. The gene calls are TRBV6-6 and TRBJ2-7; 8 nucleotides align to TRBD1. V gave up 7 bases and J gave up 4 bases; unmatched junction bases: 6. This CDR3 comprises 13 residues. Per the germline V gene, CDR1 is MNHNY and CDR2 is SVGAGI (reference sequence). The CDR3 DNA reads TGTGCCAGCACGGGACAGGCTGGGTACGAGCAGTACTTC. Translation gives CASTGQAGYEQYF.

V usage is TRBV5-1 and J usage is TRBJ2-1; TRBD1 might be the D (5 bases). Germline CDR1 is SGHRS and CDR2 is YFSETQ. Trimming pared 4 bases from V and 3 bases from J, leaving 14 bases between. There are 15 residues in the CDR3. The CDR3 spells CASSLRQSFYNEQFF. CDR3 DNA sequence: TGCGCCAGCAGCCTAAGACAGAGTTTCTACAATGAGCAGTTCTTC.